A selection of T cell receptor beta chains follows, all from one sample in a study of T cells after yellow fever vaccination. TCRdb called the 5' RACE reads again in MiXCR, with one record for every CDR3 protein. The sample has some 320,000 distinct CDR3 sequences, 8.5% to 10% seen once; the top ten hold under 20%. The sequencing used PBMCs, collected on the day of the first yellow fever vaccination. The source is a man younger than 35 who received the YFV17D yellow fever vaccine. CDR3s include the opening cysteine and the closing phenylalanine or tryptophan. A D gene is named only where the DNA matches it firmly. The size field is filled for only some rows; it gives once, few, many or a size class.

D	V	size	J	length	CDR3	DNA
.	TRBV12-3/TRBV12-4	many	TRBJ1-4	14	CASSPYRVEEKLFF	TGTGCCAGCAGTCCCTACAGGGTCGAAGAAAAACTGTTTTTT
.	TRBV5-1	few	TRBJ2-3	14	CASSLGGPRDTQYF	TGCGCCAGCAGCTTGGGTGGCCCGAGAGATACGCAGTATTTT
.	TRBV7-3	.	TRBJ2-1	14	CASSLTSRDNEQFF	TGTGCCAGCAGCTTAACGTCCAGGGATAATGAGCAGTTCTTC
.	TRBV7-3	medium-sized	TRBJ2-3	13	CASSLYGTDTQYF	TGTGCCAGCAGCCTCTATGGCACAGATACGCAGTATTTT
.	TRBV23-1	few	TRBJ2-7	14	CASSQRGTEYEQYF	TGCGCCAGCAGTCAAAGGGGCACGGAATACGAGCAGTACTTC
TRBD1	TRBV18	.	TRBJ1-5	14	CASSQTGANQPQHF	TGTGCCAGCTCACAGACAGGGGCTAATCAGCCCCAGCATTTT
.	TRBV11-2	.	TRBJ2-7	15	CASSLAPTPPYEQYF	TGTGCCAGCAGCTTAGCGCCCACCCCACCCTACGAGCAGTACTTC
.	TRBV14	few	TRBJ2-1	15	CASSQDLRGGLGQFF	TGTGCCAGCAGCCAAGATCTCCGAGGGGGGTTAGGGCAGTTCTTC
.	TRBV4-2	.	TRBJ2-2	12	CASSPRGGRLFF	TGTGCCAGCAGCCCTAGAGGAGGAAGACTGTTTTTT
TRBD1	TRBV11-2	.	TRBJ2-6	20	CASSLFMRGQGPSGANVLTF	TGTGCCAGCAGCTTATTCATGCGGGGACAGGGTCCCTCTGGGGCCAACGTCCTGACTTTC
.	TRBV10-2	many	TRBJ2-7	13	CASSVVSTYEQYF	TGCGCCAGCAGTGTTGTCTCTACCTACGAGCAGTACTTC
.	TRBV15	few	TRBJ2-7	15	CATSRDWQTPNEQYF	TGTGCCACCAGCAGAGATTGGCAGACCCCCAACGAGCAGTACTTC
.	TRBV5-1	few	TRBJ2-1	14	CASSFQGSYNEQFF	TGCGCCAGCAGCTTCCAGGGTTCCTACAATGAGCAGTTCTTC
.	TRBV5-1	few	TRBJ2-2	14	CASSLGMDTGELFF	TGCGCCAGCAGCTTGGGAATGGACACCGGGGAGCTGTTTTTT
TRBD2	TRBV7-9	.	TRBJ2-1	12	CASTRGVNEQFF	TGTGCCAGCACCCGGGGGGTCAATGAGCAGTTCTTC
TRBD1	TRBV20-1	few	TRBJ2-3	12	CSAAGGKDTQYF	TGCAGCGCGGCAGGGGGCAAGGATACGCAGTATTTT
TRBD2	TRBV20-1	many	TRBJ2-1	13	CSAYLAGFNEQFF	TGCAGTGCCTACCTAGCGGGGTTCAATGAGCAGTTCTTC
.	TRBV2	few	TRBJ2-3	16	CASNQYRVGVTDTQYF	TGTGCCAGCAACCAGTACAGGGTGGGGGTCACAGATACGCAGTATTTT
.	TRBV7-2	few	TRBJ2-5	15	CASSLYFAQLETQYF	TGTGCCAGCAGCTTATATTTCGCCCAGCTGGAGACCCAGTACTTC
TRBD1	TRBV6-1	few	TRBJ1-4	14	CASQTGGNMGKLFF	TGTGCCAGCCAAACAGGGGGGAATATGGGAAAACTGTTTTTT
.	TRBV6-5	many	TRBJ1-1	13	CASSYSWNTEAFF	TGTGCCAGCAGTTACTCTTGGAACACTGAAGCTTTCTTT
TRBD1	TRBV6-5	few	TRBJ2-5	14	CASSYWTGAETQYF	TGTGCCAGCAGTTACTGGACAGGGGCTGAGACCCAGTACTTC
.	TRBV11-2	few	TRBJ1-2	13	CASSYRNNYGYTF	TGTGCCAGCAGCTACAGGAATAACTATGGCTACACCTTC
.	TRBV9	few	TRBJ2-5	14	CASSSTGGGLTQYF	TGTGCCAGCAGCTCCACGGGTGGGGGGTTGACCCAGTACTTC
TRBD2	TRBV7-8	few	TRBJ2-1	17	CASSLALGGGVYNEQFF	TGTGCCAGCAGCTTAGCTTTAGGCGGGGGGGTTTACAATGAGCAGTTCTTC
.	TRBV5-1	.	TRBJ2-5	13	CASSLEAQETQYF	TGCGCCAGCAGCTTGGAGGCCCAAGAGACCCAGTACTTC
TRBD1	TRBV29-1	.	TRBJ1-1	15	CSTKGGNRGFTEAFF	TGCAGCACCAAGGGGGGAAACAGGGGGTTCACTGAAGCTTTCTTT
.	TRBV6-6	many	TRBJ1-2	13	CASSSAVNYGYTF	TGTGCCAGCAGTTCGGCGGTTAACTATGGCTACACCTTC
.	TRBV12-3/TRBV12-4	few	TRBJ2-2	12	CASTKRAGELFF	TGTGCCAGCACCAAAAGAGCCGGGGAGCTGTTTTTT
.	TRBV27	few	TRBJ2-7	16	CASSSYRDLNRGEQYF	TGTGCCAGCAGTTCCTACCGGGACCTGAATAGAGGCGAGCAGTACTTC
.	TRBV20-1	few	TRBJ2-7	15	CSAPLRAGISYEQYF	TGCAGTGCTCCGCTACGGGCAGGTATTTCCTACGAGCAGTACTTC
.	TRBV5-1	.	TRBJ2-5	15	CASSPNPSSGETQYF	TGCGCCAGCAGCCCGAACCCGTCTAGTGGGGAGACCCAGTACTTC
.	TRBV11-3	.	TRBJ2-2	15	CASSTGSTNTGELFF	TGTGCCAGCAGCACTGGGAGCACGAACACCGGGGAGCTGTTTTTT
.	TRBV11-1	.	TRBJ1-6	15	CASSTLPGYDSPLHF	TGTGCCAGCAGCACCCTCCCCGGGTATGATTCACCCCTCCACTTT
.	TRBV20-1	many	TRBJ1-5	15	CSARFLEGSNQPQHF	TGCAGTGCTAGGTTTCTGGAGGGTAGCAATCAGCCCCAGCATTTT
.	TRBV6-1	.	TRBJ1-3	16	CASSVSQRASGNTIYF	TGTGCCAGCAGTGTCTCACAGAGGGCCTCTGGAAACACCATATATTTT
.	TRBV18	.	TRBJ1-3	18	CASSRSSRDVSPGNTIYF	TGTGCCAGCTCACGAAGCTCCCGGGACGTTAGCCCTGGAAACACCATATATTTT
.	TRBV12-3/TRBV12-4	many	TRBJ1-6	12	CASSLSTSPLHF	TGTGCCAGCAGTTTGAGTACTTCACCCCTCCACTTT
.	TRBV20-1	few	TRBJ2-1	15	CSARALGHSYNEQFF	TGCAGTGCTAGAGCTCTCGGGCACTCCTACAATGAGCAGTTCTTC
TRBD1	TRBV18	few	TRBJ2-6	18	CASSPRTGALSGANVLTF	TGTGCCAGCTCACCCCGGACAGGGGCTCTCTCTGGGGCCAACGTCCTGACTTTC
.	TRBV6-2/TRBV6-3	.	TRBJ2-5	13	CASRPDYGETQYF	TGTGCCAGCAGACCCGACTACGGAGAGACCCAGTACTTC